The clone carrying this TCR beta chain has at least ten counts. The antigen is undetermined. This sample stems from a study of T-cell reconstitution after alpha-beta-depleted transplantation in children. Study outcomes and limitations: Some patients owed their high day-60 TCRbeta diversity to surviving recipient T cells and thymic progenitors. By one year post-transplant, T-cell counts and diversity largely arose from T cells that were newly produced. Reportedly, alpha-beta T cells present about two months post-transplant originated from several hundred expanded clones of graft origin.

Library preparation (for TCRbeta) was performed with unique molecular identifiers. Using its own MiXCR run on the PCR reads, TCRdb lists one record per CDR3 protein. The sample includes 400,000 to 450,000 distinct CDR3 sequences, 43% of them seen just once. The input for sequencing was PBMCs, taken before TCRalphabeta/CD19-depleted stem cell transplant. This receptor was obtained from a girl aged 2 to 9 with aplastic anemia, due to receive a stem cell transplant.

The CDR3 reads CSAREGPRDYHSYEQYF. CDR3 coding DNA: TGCAGTGCTAGAGAAGGCCCCCGGGACTACCATTCCTACGAGCAGTACTTC. The V call is TRBV20-1, the J call TRBJ2-7; 7 bases are a match to TRBD2. The CDR3 has 17 amino acids. Germline lookup yields CDR1 DFQATT and CDR2 SNEGSKA (reference sequence). Trimming at V came to 0 bases and at J to 1 base, leaving 12 bases not matched to a gene.